This T cell receptor (beta chain) originates from a study of blood T cell repertoires in COVID-19. Sequenced by immunoSEQ multiplex PCR; TCRdb stores in-frame clones only, minus some. Of roughly 160,000 clones in the sample, about 88% were seen once. Germline CDR1 is LNHDA and CDR2 is SQIVND (reference sequence). Trimming took 5 bases from V and 0 from J, leaving 11 bases between them. The CDR3 contains 14 residues. The sample taken for sequencing was peripheral blood. V and J are TRBV19 and TRBJ2-7, with D tentatively TRBD2 (6 bases). This receptor was identified in a woman at least 80 years old with COVID-19, enrolled during active disease. Written as DNA, the CDR3 is TGTGCCAGTAGTGTGACTAGGAGCTCCTACGAGCAGTACTTC. The encoded protein is CASSVTRSSYEQYF. The full variable domain, with the rest looked up from reference TRBV19 and TRBJ2-7, is DGGITQSPKYLFRKEGQNVTLSCEQNLNHDAMYWYRQDPGQGLRLIYYSQIVNDFQKGDIAEGYSVSREKKESFPLTVTSAQKNPTAFYLCASSVTRSSYEQYFGPGTRLTVT.